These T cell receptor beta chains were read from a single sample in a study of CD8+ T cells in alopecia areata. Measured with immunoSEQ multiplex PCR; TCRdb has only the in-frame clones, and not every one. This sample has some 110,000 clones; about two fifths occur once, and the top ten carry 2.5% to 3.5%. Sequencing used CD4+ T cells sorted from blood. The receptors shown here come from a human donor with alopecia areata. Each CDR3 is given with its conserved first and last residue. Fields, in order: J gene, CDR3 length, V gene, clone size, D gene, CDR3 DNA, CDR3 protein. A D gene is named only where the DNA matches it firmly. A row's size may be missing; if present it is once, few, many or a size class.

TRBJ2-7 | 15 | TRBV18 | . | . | TGTGCCAGCTCACTCAACCACGACGCAGCATACGAGCAGTACTTC | CASSLNHDAAYEQYF
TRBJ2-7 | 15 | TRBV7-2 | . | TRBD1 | TGTGCCAGCAGCTCCCGGGACAGGAGCTCCTACGAGCAGTACTTC | CASSSRDRSSYEQYF
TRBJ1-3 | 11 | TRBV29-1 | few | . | TGCAGCGTTGAGGTTGGAAACACCATATATTTT | CSVEVGNTIYF
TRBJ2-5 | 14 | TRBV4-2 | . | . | TGTGCCAGCAGCCAAGGACTCGAGGAGGAGACCCAGTACTTC | CASSQGLEEETQYF
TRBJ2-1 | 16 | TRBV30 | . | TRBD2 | TGTGCCTGGAGTGGAGCTGGAGCGGGAGTGTTGGATGAGCAGTTCTTC | CAWSGAGAGVLDEQFF
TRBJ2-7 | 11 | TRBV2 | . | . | TGTGCCAGCAGTGAAGTGGAGGAGCAGTACTTC | CASSEVEEQYF
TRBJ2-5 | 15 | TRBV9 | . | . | TGTGCCAGCAGCGTAGTCCCAAGCGTACAAGAGACCCAGTACTTC | CASSVVPSVQETQYF
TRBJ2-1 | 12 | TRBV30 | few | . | TGTGCCTGGAGCATGGGGGGTCGTGAGCAGTTCTTC | CAWSMGGREQFF
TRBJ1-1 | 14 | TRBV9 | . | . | TGTGCCAGCAGCCCCGGTGGAGTTCGGACTGAAGCTTTCTTT | CASSPGGVRTEAFF
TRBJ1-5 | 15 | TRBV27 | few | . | TGTGCCAGCAGTACGGGGCCCACGGGCAATCAGCCCCAGCATTTT | CASSTGPTGNQPQHF
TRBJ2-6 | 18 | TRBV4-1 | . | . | TGCGCCAGCAGCCCGGGGGGACTCAGGGGATCTGGGGCCAACGTCCTGACTTTC | CASSPGGLRGSGANVLTF
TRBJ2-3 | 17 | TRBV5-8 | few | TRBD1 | TGTGCCAGCAGCTTCTTCGCGACAGGGGAAGGCTCAGATACGCAGTATTTT | CASSFFATGEGSDTQYF
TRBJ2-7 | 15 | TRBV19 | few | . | TGTGCCAGTAGTCGAACAAGGGGCGGTAACTACGAGCAGTACTTC | CASSRTRGGNYEQYF
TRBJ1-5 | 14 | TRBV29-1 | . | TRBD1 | TGCAGCGTGGCCGGGACAGAGGGCAATCAGCCCCAGCATTTT | CSVAGTEGNQPQHF
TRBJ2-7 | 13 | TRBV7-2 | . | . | TGTGCCAGCAGCCTTGGACAGTTCTACGAGCAGTACTTC | CASSLGQFYEQYF
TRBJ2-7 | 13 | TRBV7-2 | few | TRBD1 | TGTGCCAGCAGCTGGGACAGGGGAAGGGAGCAGTACTTC | CASSWDRGREQYF
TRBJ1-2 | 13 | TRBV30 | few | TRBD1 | TGTGCCTGGAGTCCGACAGGGGACCATGGCTACACCTTC | CAWSPTGDHGYTF
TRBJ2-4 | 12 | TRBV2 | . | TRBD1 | TGTGCCAGCAGTTTGGACAGGGACTCTGTGTACTTC | CASSLDRDSVYF
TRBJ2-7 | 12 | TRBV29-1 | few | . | TGCAGCGTTGAAAGGGTAGCCTACGAGCAGTACTTC | CSVERVAYEQYF
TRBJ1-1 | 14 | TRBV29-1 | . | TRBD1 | TGCAGCGGCTCGGATACAGGGGGCCCGGCTGAAGCTTTCTTT | CSGSDTGGPAEAFF
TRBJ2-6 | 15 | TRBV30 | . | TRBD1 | TGTGCCTGCAAATTGACAGGGGCTGGGGCCAACGTCCTGACTTTC | CACKLTGAGANVLTF
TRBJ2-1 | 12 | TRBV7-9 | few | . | TGTGCCAGCAGCCCGATAAGTAATGAGCAGTTCTTC | CASSPISNEQFF
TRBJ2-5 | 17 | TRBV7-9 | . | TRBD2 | TGTGCCAGCAGCCCTGGACTAGCGGGGGTCCTCCAAGAGACCCAGTACTTC | CASSPGLAGVLQETQYF
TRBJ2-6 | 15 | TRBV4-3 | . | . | TGCGCCAGCGGACACAGCATCTCTGGGGCCAACGTCCTGACTTTC | CASGHSISGANVLTF
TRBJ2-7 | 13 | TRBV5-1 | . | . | TGCGCCAGCAGCTTGGCCCAGGGAGGCGAGCAGTACTTC | CASSLAQGGEQYF
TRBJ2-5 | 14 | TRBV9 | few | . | TGTGCCAGCAGCGTAGGATCTGGACAAGAGACCCAGTACTTC | CASSVGSGQETQYF
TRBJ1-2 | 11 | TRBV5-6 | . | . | TGTGCCAGCGGCACGACCTATGGCTACACCTTC | CASGTTYGYTF
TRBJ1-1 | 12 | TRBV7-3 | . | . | TGTGCCAGCAGCCTCGACGGGGGTGAAGCTTTCTTT | CASSLDGGEAFF
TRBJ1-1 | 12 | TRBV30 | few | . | TGTGCCCGCCAGACGGTTAACACTGAAGCTTTCTTT | CARQTVNTEAFF
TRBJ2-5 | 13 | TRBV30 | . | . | TGTGCCTGGGCCGGACAGCTCCAAGAGACCCAGTACTTC | CAWAGQLQETQYF
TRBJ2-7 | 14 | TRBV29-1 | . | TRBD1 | TGCAGCGCCCCGGGACAGGGGCGATCCTACGAGCAGTACTTC | CSAPGQGRSYEQYF
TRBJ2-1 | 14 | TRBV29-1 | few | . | TGCAGCGTTGAGGGGGTGGGCTCCTACAATGAGCAGTTCTTC | CSVEGVGSYNEQFF
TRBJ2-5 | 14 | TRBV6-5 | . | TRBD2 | TGTGCCAGCCGGCCTAGCGGAACCCAAGAGACCCAGTACTTC | CASRPSGTQETQYF
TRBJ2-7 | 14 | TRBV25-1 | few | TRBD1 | TGTGCCAGCAGTGGTCGGACAGGACCCTACGAGCAGTACTTC | CASSGRTGPYEQYF
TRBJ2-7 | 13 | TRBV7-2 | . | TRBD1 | TGTGCCAGCGGGAAGTTACAGGGGCCCGAGCAGTACTTC | CASGKLQGPEQYF
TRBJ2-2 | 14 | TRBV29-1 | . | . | TGCAGCGCTTCGCAACAGATGAACACCGGGGAGCTGTTTTTT | CSASQQMNTGELFF
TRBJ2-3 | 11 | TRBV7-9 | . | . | TGTGCCACCCTCCCGGGCCCCACAGCGAATTTT | CATLPGPTANF
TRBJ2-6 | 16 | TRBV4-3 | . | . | TGCGCCAGCAGCCGAGACAGCGTCTCTGGGGCCAACGTCCTGACTTTC | CASSRDSVSGANVLTF
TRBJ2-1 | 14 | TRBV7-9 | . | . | TGTGCCAGCCGTTCGTGGGCTGGCTACAATGAGCAGTTCTTC | CASRSWAGYNEQFF
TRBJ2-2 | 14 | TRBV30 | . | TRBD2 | TGTGCCTGGAGGCTAGCGGATCACACCGGGGAGCTGTTTTTT | CAWRLADHTGELFF
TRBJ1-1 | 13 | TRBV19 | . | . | TGTGCCAGTAGTATTGAAGTTGCCACTGAAGCTTTCTTT | CASSIEVATEAFF
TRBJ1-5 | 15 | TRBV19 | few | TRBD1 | TGTGCCAGTCAAGACGTGGGACAGGGGTTGCAGCCCCAGCATTTT | CASQDVGQGLQPQHF
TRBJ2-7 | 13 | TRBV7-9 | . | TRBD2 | TGTGCCAGCAGCTATAACCTGCGGGGGAAGCAGTACTTC | CASSYNLRGKQYF
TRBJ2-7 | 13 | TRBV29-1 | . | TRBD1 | TGCAGCGGCGGACAGGGGAGCTCCTACGAGCAGTACTTC | CSGGQGSSYEQYF
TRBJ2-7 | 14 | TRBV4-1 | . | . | TGCGCCAGCAGCCCCGGGGTCAACCTCTACGAGCAGTACTTC | CASSPGVNLYEQYF
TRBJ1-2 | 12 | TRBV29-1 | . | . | TGCAGCGTCGGGGGACTCTCCTATGGCTACACCTTC | CSVGGLSYGYTF
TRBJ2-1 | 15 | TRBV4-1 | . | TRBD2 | TGCGCCAGCAGCCAAGAGGGCGGGGGGGTCCCAACGCAGTTCTTC | CASSQEGGGVPTQFF
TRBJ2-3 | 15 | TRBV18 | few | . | TGTGCCAGCTCACCACCGGCGGCGAGCACAGATACGCAGTATTTT | CASSPPAASTDTQYF
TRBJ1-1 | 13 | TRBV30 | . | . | TGTGCCTGGAGTGTATGGGTTGACACTGAAGCTTTCTTT | CAWSVWVDTEAFF
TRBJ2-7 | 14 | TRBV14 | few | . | TGTGCCAGCAGCCGGACTCCTTCTGGGGGCGAGCAGTACTTC | CASSRTPSGGEQYF
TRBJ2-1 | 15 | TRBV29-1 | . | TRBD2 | TGCAGCGTTGTAGGGATGCGGGAGCGGTACAATGAGCAGTTCTTC | CSVVGMRERYNEQFF
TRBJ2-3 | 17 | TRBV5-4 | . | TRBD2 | TGTGCCAGCAGCGCGGGACTAGCGGGCAGTGTGGCAGATACGCAGTATTTT | CASSAGLAGSVADTQYF